These 15 T cell receptor beta chains share one sample of origin, sequenced in a study of T cells after yellow fever vaccination. TCRdb called the 5' RACE reads again in MiXCR, with one record for every CDR3 protein. The table lists 200,000 to 300,000 distinct CDR3 sequences, 10% to 15% of them singletons, with 0.45% to 0.65% in the top ten. The sequencing here drew on CD4+ T cells sorted from PBMCs, taken 45 days after the yellow fever booster vaccination. Receptor source: a man aged 30-40 years who received the YFV17D yellow fever vaccine.

This clonotype was counted only a few times. This chain uses TRBV29-1 with TRBJ1-1; no reliable D call. This CDR3 contains 13 residues. Trimming pared 3 bases from V and 0 bases from J, leaving 8 bases between. Germline lookup yields CDR1 SQVTM and CDR2 ANQGSEA. CDR3 protein: CSVDSRLNTEAFF. CDR3 nucleotides: TGCAGCGTTGATTCCAGGTTGAACACTGAAGCTTTCTTT.

The sample holds a few counts of this clonotype. This chain connects TRBV4-3 to TRBJ2-1; the D gene is possibly TRBD1 (5 bases). There are 17 residues in the CDR3. The V and J ends lost 1 base and 3 bases respectively, with 16 bases between them. Germline V gene data show CDR1 as LGHNA and CDR2 as YSLEER. In DNA form, the CDR3 reads TGCGCCAGCAGCCAAGTAGTAGTGACAGAATACTACAATGAGCAGTTCTTC. Translation: CASSQVVVTEYYNEQFF.

This clonotype was picked up a small number of times. This sequence joins TRBV27 and TRBJ2-5, with unresolved D. The V end was cut by 5 bases, the J end by 6 bases, with 16 bases between. Germline CDR1 is MNHEY and CDR2 is SMNVEV (reference sequence). CDR3 length: 14 amino acids. The CDR3 loop is CASSAGPPSQTQYF. As DNA, the CDR3 is TGTGCCAGCAGTGCTGGCCCTCCAAGCCAGACCCAGTACTTC.

V is TRBV12-3 or TRBV12-4 and J is TRBJ1-4; TRBD1 matches at 7 bases. V lost 2 bases and J lost 10; bases outside the gene matches: 13. This CDR3 comprises 16 residues. CDR3: CASSLIGGSAGGKLFF. The CDR3 DNA reads TGTGCCAGCAGTTTAATTGGTGGCTCGGCAGGGGGAAAACTGTTTTTT.

This clonotype occurred a few times. V usage is TRBV7-2 and J usage is TRBJ2-4; no firm D call. CDR1 is SGHTA, CDR2 FQGNSA, per germline. The CDR3 covers 15 residues. The V end lost 4 bases, the J end lost 0 bases, and 10 bases lay between the germline ends. DNA for the CDR3: TGTGCCAGCAGCTCTAGGTCACTAGCCAAAAACATTCAGTACTTC. It is translated as CASSSRSLAKNIQYF.

About this clonotype itself: Since a much larger clone is just one base distant, this may be a read error. The chain joins TRBV3-1 to TRBJ2-1; D not certain. Germline V CDR1 and CDR2: LGHDT, YNNKEL (reference sequence). The CDR3 has 13 residues. CDR3: CASSQDAYNQQFF. The CDR3 DNA sequence: TGTGCCAGCAGCCAAGATGCGTACAATCAGCAGTTCTTC.

The genes are TRBV19 and TRBJ1-1; no definite D call. Deletions cut 8 bases from V and 5 bases from J, with 18 bases between. The CDR3 loop spans 14 amino acids. Germline-derived CDR1 and CDR2 are LNHDA and SQIVND (reference sequence). Here the CDR3 DNA reads TGTGCCAGTGCCGTGCTGACGGCGGAAACTGAAGCTTTCTTT. Protein product: CASAVLTAETEAFF.

J is TRBJ2-1 and V is TRBV11-3; D is possibly TRBD2 (5 bases). CDR3 size: 12 residues. The V end lost 4 bases, the J end lost 9 bases, and 10 bases lay between the germline ends. CDR1 is SGHNT, CDR2 YENEEA, per germline. The CDR3 DNA is TGTGCCAGCAGCTCCGGACGGGGTGAGCAGTTCTTC. Encoded protein: CASSSGRGEQFF.

For this clonotype: An end of the junction differs from the germline gene, which may be a read error. This CDR3 is CASGDRTNTEAFF. The CDR3 region has the DNA TGTGCCAGCGGAGACAGGACGAACACTGAAGCCTTCTTT. This chain connects TRBV6-1 to TRBJ1-1; D perhaps matches TRBD1 (6 bases). CDR1 and CDR2 from the germline V gene are MNHNS and SASEGT. The CDR3 runs to 13 residues.

About this clonotype itself: An end of the junction differs from the germline gene, which may be a read error. The chain combines TRBV5-1 with TRBJ2-1; D may be TRBD2 (6 bases). The CDR3 loop spans 16 amino acids. CDR1 and CDR2 from the germline V gene are SGHRS and YFSETQ. In DNA form, the CDR3 reads TGCGCCAGCAGCCTGGCTTGGGCGGGAACCGGGAATGAGCACTTCTTC. Protein product: CASSLAWAGTGNEHFF.

This clonotype was seen a few times. The chain is built from TRBV20-1 and TRBJ2-7; D not certain. This CDR3 comprises 11 residues. CDR1 and CDR2 from the germline V gene are DFQATT and SNEGSKA (reference sequence). V was cut by 3 bases and J by 3 bases, with 6 bases left in between. CDR3 amino acids: CSASNGYEQYF. CDR3 nucleotide sequence: TGCAGTGCTAGCAATGGCTACGAGCAGTACTTC.

The J gene is TRBJ1-4, the V gene TRBV20-1; D is ambiguous. CDR1 and CDR2 from the germline V gene are DFQATT and SNEGSKA (reference sequence). CDR3 length: 13 amino acids. With 0 bases removed from V and 8 bases from J, the gap between germline ends came to 10 bases. This CDR3 reads CSARETLREKLFF. CDR3 DNA sequence: TGCAGTGCTAGAGAAACTCTACGGGAAAAACTGTTTTTT.

The chain recombines TRBV5-6 with TRBJ2-7, with D tentatively TRBD1 (6 bases). This CDR3 has 13 amino acids. The V gene lost 6 bases and the J gene lost 2 bases, with 12 bases spanning the gap. Germline V gene sequence: CDR1 SGHDT, CDR2 YYEEEE. The CDR3 sequence: CASTRQVPYEQYF. The CDR3 bases are TGTGCCAGCACTCGACAGGTCCCCTACGAGCAGTACTTC.

The V gene is TRBV24-1, the J gene TRBJ2-1; D may correspond to TRBD1 or TRBD2 (6 bases each). Trimming removed 9 bases at V and 4 bases at J, with 21 bases between. The CDR3 consists of 16 residues. Germline V gene lookup returns CDR1 KGHDR and CDR2 SFDVKD. CDR3 loop: CATAAGGEGGYNEQFF. The CDR3, as DNA: TGTGCCACCGCCGCAGGTGGAGAAGGGGGGTACAATGAGCAGTTCTTC.

The V call is TRBV4-1, the J call TRBJ1-2; TRBD1 might be the D (6 bases). Trimming took 1 base from V and 4 from J, leaving 7 bases between them. The germline gives CDR1 MGHRA, CDR2 YSYEKL. The CDR3 has 13 amino acids. The CDR3 DNA is TGCGCCAGCAGCCAAGGCAGGGGCTATGGCTACACCTTC. This encodes CASSQGRGYGYTF.